A single sample gave rise to the 29 T cell receptor beta chains below, sequenced in a study of T cell responses to AZD1222 COVID-19 vaccine. Sequenced by immunoSEQ multiplex PCR; TCRdb stores in-frame clones only, minus some. Counted here are 120,000 to 150,000 clones, approximately 94% occurring once; the ten biggest clones make up about 1.9%. Sample: peripheral blood, taken on day 0 of AZD1222 vaccination. The receptors were sampled from an adult in good health.

The rearrangement links TRBV18 to TRBJ2-4; 9 nucleotides align to TRBD2. J lost 6 bases, V lost 3 bases, and 9 bases had no gene match. The CDR3 totals 16 residues. Germline CDR1 and CDR2: KGHSH and LQKENI. In nucleotides, the CDR3 is TGTGCCAGCTCACCCCTCCCCCTAGCGGGGCTAAACATTCAGTACTTC. It codes for CASSPLPLAGLNIQYF.

This chain joins TRBV6-5 and TRBJ2-7; 8 nucleotides agree with TRBD2. Germline V gene data show CDR1 as MNHEY and CDR2 as SVGAGI. V gave up 2 bases and J gave up 7 bases; unmatched junction bases: 4. This CDR3 spans 13 amino acids. CDR3 amino acids: CASSYGRGEEQYF. The CDR3 DNA is TGTGCCAGCAGTTACGGGCGGGGGGAGGAGCAGTACTTC.

The chain is built from TRBV5-1 and TRBJ2-1, with TRBD2 identical over 7 bases. V dropped 4 bases and J dropped 4; count of bases not matched to a gene: 11. This CDR3 has 16 residues. CDR1 and CDR2 from the germline V gene are SGHRS and YFSETQ. The CDR3 here is CASSPQESGVYNEQFF. CDR3 in DNA: TGCGCCAGCAGCCCCCAGGAGAGCGGGGTATACAATGAGCAGTTCTTC.

The chain is built from TRBV5-1 and TRBJ1-5; D not resolved. Germline CDR1 SGHRS, CDR2 YFSETQ. This CDR3 is 15 amino acids long. Trimming removed 0 bases at V and 1 base at J, with 8 bases between. The CDR3 DNA follows: TGCGCCAGCAGCTTGGGGGGTTCGAGCAATCAGCCCCAGCATTTT. Its translation is CASSLGGSSNQPQHF.

This chain uses TRBV4-1 with TRBJ1-1; D call uncertain. CDR3 length equals 15 residues. V was trimmed by 4 bases and J by 0 bases, leaving 12 bases between them. Germline values: CDR1 MGHRA, CDR2 YSYEKL. Here the CDR3 DNA reads TGCGCCAGCAGCCCATTAGGGCTAATGAACACTGAAGCTTTCTTT. This translates into CASSPLGLMNTEAFF.

V gene TRBV19 combines with J gene TRBJ1-6; TRBD1 aligns across 8 bases. Germline values: CDR1 LNHDA, CDR2 SQIVND (reference sequence). CDR3 length: 15 residues. Trimming cost V 6 bases and J 2 bases; bases outside gene matches: 3. CDR3: CASRGQVTYNSPLHF. The CDR3 DNA is TGTGCCAGTAGGGGACAGGTGACCTATAATTCACCCCTCCACTTT.

This chain uses TRBV10-1 with TRBJ1-1; 7 bases align to TRBD1. The CDR3 consists of 15 residues. In germline, CDR1 is WNHNN, CDR2 SYGVQD (reference sequence). V was clipped by 11 bases and J by 4 bases; unmatched bases: 16. The CDR3 nucleotides read TGCGCCCAGCAAGGGCGAGGGGGCGACGTCACTGAAGCTTTCTTT. It codes for CAQQGRGGDVTEAFF.

The V and J genes are TRBV21-1 and TRBJ1-1; TRBD1, the table's D call, lacks a check against the DNA. TRBV21-1 is a documented pseudogene. The CDR3 is made up of 13 amino acids. The CDR3 DNA is TGTGCCAGTCAGGGGGTGCGGAACACTGAAGCTTTCTTT. As protein: CASQGVRNTEAFF.

This chain connects TRBV12-3 or TRBV12-4 to TRBJ2-7; TRBD1 matches 8 bases. Trimming cost V 8 bases and J 2 bases; bases outside gene matches: 5. The length of the CDR3 is 13 residues. The CDR3 sequence is CASGTGPTYEQYF. CDR3 DNA: TGTGCCAGCGGGACAGGCCCTACCTACGAGCAGTACTTC.

This chain links TRBV15 with TRBJ2-7, with D perhaps assigned TRBD1 or TRBD2 (5 bases each). Germline V lookup: CDR1 LNHNV, CDR2 YYDKDF (reference sequence). The CDR3 runs 15 residues. Trimming took off 0 bases at V and 3 bases at J, with 12 bases between the two ends. DNA for the CDR3: TGTGCCACCAGCAGAGATCTGGGGGTTTACTACGAGCAGTACTTC. Translated: CATSRDLGVYYEQYF.

This sequence joins TRBV7-2 and TRBJ1-1, with D maybe TRBD1 (5 bases). CDR1 and CDR2 from the germline V gene are SGHTA and FQGNSA. This CDR3 has 13 amino acids. The V gene lost 8 bases and the J gene lost 2 bases, with 12 bases spanning the gap. The CDR3 region has the DNA TGTGCCAGCTCGAGACAGAGTAACACTGAAGCTTTCTTT. Translated: CASSRQSNTEAFF.

V and J are TRBV6-6 and TRBJ1-1; 7 bases are shared with TRBD1. Germline CDR1 MNHNY, CDR2 SVGAGI (reference sequence). CDR3 length: 13 amino acids. V lost 5 bases and J lost 0; bases outside the gene matches: 0. The CDR3 loop reads CASSDRVNTEAFF. The CDR3, as DNA: TGTGCCAGCAGTGACAGGGTGAACACTGAAGCTTTCTTT.

In its sample, this clone was seen a few times. The chain has TRBV6-5 and TRBJ1-1, with D tentatively TRBD1 (6 bases). The germline CDR1 and CDR2 sequences are MNHEY and SVGAGI. There are 13 residues in the CDR3. The V end lost 2 bases, the J end lost 6 bases, and 10 bases lay between the germline ends. The CDR3 sequence: CASSYEQGSEAFF. The CDR3 DNA reads as TGTGCCAGCAGTTACGAGCAGGGGTCTGAAGCTTTCTTT.

The V gene is TRBV5-1, the J gene TRBJ1-4; a possible D gene is TRBD1 (6 bases). V dropped 1 base and J dropped 7 bases, with 8 bases sitting between them. The CDR3 totals 13 residues. Germline CDR1 reads SGHRS; CDR2 reads YFSETQ. The CDR3: CASSLTGSEKLFF. CDR3 DNA: TGCGCCAGCAGCTTGACAGGGAGTGAAAAACTGTTTTTT.

DNA of the CDR3: TGTGCCAGCTCACCCCAGGGCATGAACACTGAAGCTTTCTTT. Translating gives CASSPQGMNTEAFF. The chain recombines TRBV18 with TRBJ1-1, with a possible D match to TRBD1 (5 bases). Germline CDR1 reads KGHSH; CDR2 reads LQKENI. The CDR3 is 14 residues long. V lost 3 bases and J lost 0, with 8 bases in between.

The J gene is TRBJ1-2, the V gene TRBV27; D remains ambiguous. Germline lookup yields CDR1 MNHEY and CDR2 SMNVEV (reference sequence). The CDR3 runs to 13 residues. V dropped 3 bases and J dropped 8 bases, with 13 bases sitting between them. Written as DNA, the CDR3 is TGTGCCAGCAGTTTTGGACCCTCCTTAGGCTACACCTTC. Protein product: CASSFGPSLGYTF.

CDR3 sequence (DNA): TGCGCCAGCATGTTTGGACAGGGGGCGTCTGAGCAGTTCTTC. Protein: CASMFGQGASEQFF. The chain couples TRBV5-1 to TRBJ2-1, with 11 bases fitting TRBD1. Germline CDR1 SGHRS, CDR2 YFSETQ. The junction had 8 bases not matched to a gene; V was cut back by 6 bases and J by 9 bases. The length of the CDR3 is 14 residues.

The chain carries TRBV19 and TRBJ1-6; maybe TRBD1 (6 bases). This CDR3 has 15 amino acids. Germline CDR1 reads LNHDA; CDR2 reads SQIVND (reference sequence). Trimming removed 5 bases from V and 6 bases from J, with 14 bases in between. The CDR3, as DNA: TGTGCCAGTAGTGCCCGGACAGACGGTAATTCACCCCTCCACTTT. Translating it yields CASSARTDGNSPLHF.

The chain joins TRBV28 to TRBJ1-2, with D possibly being TRBD1 (5 bases). Trimming took off 2 bases at V and 8 bases at J, with 9 bases between the two ends. Looked up from germline, CDR1 is MDHEN and CDR2 is SYDVKM. CDR3 size: 12 residues. CDR3 bases: TGTGCCAGCAGTTTAGGGGCCGGGGGCTACACCTTC. As protein: CASSLGAGGYTF.

The V gene is TRBV2, the J gene TRBJ2-2; D not resolved. Germline CDR1 is SNHLY and CDR2 is FYNNEI. Trimming removed 6 bases from V and 0 bases from J, with 8 bases in between. The CDR3 has 14 amino acids. The CDR3 reads CASSRQANTGELFF. Here the CDR3 DNA reads TGTGCCAGCAGCCGGCAAGCGAACACCGGGGAGCTGTTTTTT.

The V gene is TRBV4-1, the J gene TRBJ2-1; a weak D match, TRBD2 (5 bases). V dropped 5 bases and J dropped 2 bases, with 13 bases sitting between them. In germline, CDR1 is MGHRA, CDR2 YSYEKL. The CDR3 runs to 15 residues. The CDR3 loop is CASSESWGAYNEQFF. As DNA, the CDR3 is TGCGCCAGCAGCGAATCCTGGGGAGCCTACAATGAGCAGTTCTTC.

CDR3 protein: CSASGVQGDQPQHF. For the CDR3, the DNA is TGCAGTGCTAGTGGCGTCCAGGGAGATCAGCCCCAGCATTTT. V gene TRBV20-1 combines with J gene TRBJ1-5; a weak D match, TRBD1 (5 bases). The CDR3 extends over 14 amino acids. The V gene lost 3 bases and the J gene lost 5 bases, with 14 bases spanning the gap. The germline gives CDR1 DFQATT, CDR2 SNEGSKA (reference sequence).

V is TRBV10-2 and J is TRBJ1-5; 8 bases line up with TRBD1. CDR1 WSHSY and CDR2 SAAADI come from the germline V gene. The CDR3 contains 15 residues. With V trimmed by 1 base and J by 2 bases, 1 base remained unmatched. The CDR3 region is CASSEWGQGNQPQHF. The DNA of the CDR3 is TGCGCCAGCAGTGAGTGGGGACAGGGCAATCAGCCCCAGCATTTT.

This chain uses TRBV5-1 with TRBJ1-1; 12 nucleotides align to TRBD1. The CDR3 length is 16 residues. V trimming: 0 bases; J trimming: 3 bases; junction bases outside the gene matches: 3. The germline CDR1 and CDR2 sequences are SGHRS and YFSETQ. The CDR3 coding sequence is TGCGCCAGCAGCTTGGCGGGACAGGGGGCCTACACTGAAGCTTTCTTT. Protein: CASSLAGQGAYTEAFF.

The rearrangement uses TRBV2 and TRBJ2-1; possibly TRBD2 for D (5 bases). The CDR3 length is 13 residues. V was shortened by 0 bases and J by 5 bases, with 5 bases between the two germline ends. Looked up from germline, CDR1 is SNHLY and CDR2 is FYNNEI. The CDR3 spells CASSEAEDNEQFF. CDR3 DNA: TGTGCCAGCAGTGAAGCGGAGGACAATGAGCAGTTCTTC.

This chain links TRBV30 with TRBJ2-7; TRBD1 matches at 7 bases. Germline CDR1 GTSNPN, CDR2 SVGIG (reference sequence). Unmatched junction bases numbered 2, after V lost 3 bases and J lost 6 bases. This CDR3 region has 11 residues. The CDR3 is CAWSNRGEQYF. The CDR3 bases are TGTGCCTGGAGCAACAGGGGCGAGCAGTACTTC.

The chain couples TRBV5-8 to TRBJ2-7; no firm D call. The CDR3 covers 15 residues. V dropped 1 base and J dropped 2 bases, with 13 bases sitting between them. Germline CDR1 and CDR2: SGHTS and YDEGEE. The CDR3, as DNA: TGTGCCAGCAGCTTGAGTAGGAACGGAGCCTACGAGCAGTACTTC. Translation gives CASSLSRNGAYEQYF.

V is TRBV2 and J is TRBJ1-5; the match to TRBD1 covers 9 bases. CDR3 size: 15 residues. Trimming at V came to 5 bases and at J to 5 bases, leaving 7 bases not matched to a gene. Per the germline V gene, CDR1 is SNHLY and CDR2 is FYNNEI. The CDR3 sequence: CASSPGQGRHQPQHF. As DNA, the CDR3 is TGTGCCAGCAGTCCCGGACAGGGGCGGCATCAGCCCCAGCATTTT.

The chain recombines TRBV18 with TRBJ2-6; D is undetermined. The V end was cut by 4 bases, the J end by 6 bases, with 7 bases between. This CDR3 is built from 13 residues. CDR1 is KGHSH, CDR2 LQKENI, per germline. DNA for the CDR3: TGTGCCAGCTCACGAGCCGAGGCCAACGTCCTGACTTTC. Translated, it gives CASSRAEANVLTF.